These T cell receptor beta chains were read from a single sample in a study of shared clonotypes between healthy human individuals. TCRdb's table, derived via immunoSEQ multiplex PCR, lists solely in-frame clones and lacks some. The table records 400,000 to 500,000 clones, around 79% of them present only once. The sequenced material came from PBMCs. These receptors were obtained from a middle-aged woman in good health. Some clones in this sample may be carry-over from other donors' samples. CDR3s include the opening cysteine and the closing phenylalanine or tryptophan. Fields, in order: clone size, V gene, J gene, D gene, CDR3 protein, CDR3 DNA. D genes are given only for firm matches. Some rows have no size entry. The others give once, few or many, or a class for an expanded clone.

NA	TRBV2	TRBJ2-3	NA	CASRKTDGGTQYF	TGTGCCAGCAGAAAGACGGACGGAGGTACGCAGTATTTT
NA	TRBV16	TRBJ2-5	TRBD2	CASSQSRTSGQETQYF	TGTGCCAGCAGCCAATCACGGACTAGCGGCCAAGAGACCCAGTACTTC
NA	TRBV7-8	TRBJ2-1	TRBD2	CASSSPTSGRGGEQFF	TGTGCCAGCAGCTCACCGACTAGCGGGAGGGGGGGTGAGCAGTTCTTC
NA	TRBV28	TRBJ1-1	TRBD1	CASSPPGTGVTEAFF	TGTGCCAGCAGCCCTCCCGGGACAGGGGTCACTGAAGCTTTCTTT
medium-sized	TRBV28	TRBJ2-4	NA	CASRLGILNIQYF	TGTGCCAGCAGACTAGGGATCCTAAACATTCAGTACTTC
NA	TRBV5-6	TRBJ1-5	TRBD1	CASSLRDRVMGRGDQPQHF	TGTGCCAGCAGCCTACGGGACAGGGTAATGGGAAGGGGAGATCAGCCCCAGCATTTT
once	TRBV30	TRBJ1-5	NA	CAWTRGTVNQPQHF	TGTGCCTGGACCCGTGGAACAGTCAATCAGCCCCAGCATTTT
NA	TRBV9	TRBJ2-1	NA	CASSVSGRTKVDEQFF	TGTGCCAGCAGCGTAAGTGGACGGACTAAGGTTGATGAGCAGTTCTTC
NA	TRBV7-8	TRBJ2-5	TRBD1	CASSAIDRGWETQYF	TGTGCCAGCAGCGCCATCGACAGGGGCTGGGAGACCCAGTACTTC
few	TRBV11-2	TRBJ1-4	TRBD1	CASSLIGTANEKLFF	TGTGCCAGCAGCTTAATCGGGACAGCTAATGAAAAACTGTTTTTT
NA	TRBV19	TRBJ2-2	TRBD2	CASSSLAGVGGGELFF	TGTGCCAGTAGTTCCCTAGCGGGAGTAGGGGGCGGGGAGCTGTTTTTT
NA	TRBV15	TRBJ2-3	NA	CATSSEGGTGPDTQYF	TGTGCCACCAGTAGTGAGGGGGGCACTGGGCCAGATACGCAGTATTTT
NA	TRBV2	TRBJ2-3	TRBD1	CASSSLGQGGDTQYF	TGTGCCAGCAGTTCGCTTGGACAGGGGGGGGATACGCAGTATTTT
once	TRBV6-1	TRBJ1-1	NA	CASQTGGTEAFF	TGTGCCAGCCAGACAGGCGGGACTGAAGCTTTCTTT
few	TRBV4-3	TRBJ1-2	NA	CASSQEGSGYYGYTF	TGCGCCAGCAGCCAAGAGGGGTCAGGGTACTATGGCTACACCTTC
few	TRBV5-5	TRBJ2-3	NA	CASSLVGTTDTQYF	TGTGCCAGCAGCTTGGTAGGCACCACAGATACGCAGTATTTT
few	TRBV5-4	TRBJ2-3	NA	CASSSSNRDTDTQYF	TGTGCCAGCAGCTCATCCAACAGGGACACAGATACGCAGTATTTT
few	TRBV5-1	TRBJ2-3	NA	CASSLGGDTDTQYF	TGCGCCAGCAGCTTGGGCGGGGACACAGATACGCAGTATTTT
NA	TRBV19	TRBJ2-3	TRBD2	CASSIFGSGRPDTQYF	TGTGCCAGTAGTATATTCGGGAGCGGGAGGCCAGATACGCAGTATTTT
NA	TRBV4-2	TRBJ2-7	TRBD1	CASSQDRQGAYEQYF	TGTGCCAGCAGCCAAGATCGACAGGGGGCCTACGAGCAGTACTTC
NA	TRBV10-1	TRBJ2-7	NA	CASSESTAPYEQYF	TGCGCCAGCAGTGAGTCGACAGCCCCCTACGAGCAGTACTTC